These 25 T cell receptor beta chains came from one sample sequenced in a study of blood T cell repertoires in COVID-19. TCRdb's copy holds only in-frame clones and misses some; the assay was immunoSEQ multiplex PCR. The table records 60,000 to 70,000 clones, more than 70% of them present only once. The sequenced sample consisted of PBMCs or T cells enriched from blood (not recorded which). These receptors all come from a woman between 40 and 50 years old who had recovered from COVID-19.

This rearrangement joins TRBV5-1 to TRBJ1-1; TRBD1 matches 8 bases. Trimming removed 4 bases from V and 7 bases from J; junction bases left unmatched: 18. Germline V gene lookup returns CDR1 SGHRS and CDR2 YFSETQ. The CDR3 runs to 17 residues. CDR3 DNA sequence: TGCGCCAGCAGCCACCGAACGACTCAGGGGGCAGGAGGTGAAGCTTTCTTT. This codes for CASSHRTTQGAGGEAFF.

CDR3 residues: CASSYFGLNYGYTF. CDR3 DNA: TGTGCCAGCAGTTACTTCGGACTTAACTATGGCTACACCTTC. The gene calls are TRBV6-5 and TRBJ1-2; D is uncertain. In germline, CDR1 is MNHEY, CDR2 SVGAGI. The CDR3 is 14 amino acids. V lost 1 base to trimming and J lost 1 base, with 7 bases between them.

This chain uses TRBV7-6 with TRBJ1-1; tentatively, D is TRBD1 (6 bases). The CDR3 is 16 amino acids. V was trimmed by 5 bases and J by 5 bases, leaving 21 bases between them. Germline CDR1 SGHVS, CDR2 FNYEAQ. The CDR3 region is CASSLGGGRLLTEAFF. The CDR3 nucleotides read TGTGCCAGCAGCCTAGGGGGGGGGCGCCTTTTGACTGAAGCTTTCTTT. Complete variable domain (other parts from reference TRBV7-6 and TRBJ1-1): GAGVSQSPRYKVTKRGQDVALRCDPISGHVSLYWYRQALGQGPEFLTYFNYEAQQDKSGLPNDRFSAERPEGSISTLTIQRTEQRDSAMYRCASSLGGGRLLTEAFFGQGTRLTVV.

V and J are TRBV5-1 and TRBJ1-1; D is ambiguous. This CDR3 region has 13 residues. Germline V CDR1 and CDR2: SGHRS, YFSETQ. Deletions cut 4 bases from V and 5 bases from J, with 12 bases between. The CDR3 is CASSPDTNTEAFF. In DNA, the CDR3 is TGCGCCAGCAGCCCCGACACAAATACTGAAGCTTTCTTT.

The chain has TRBV5-8 and TRBJ2-1; possible D gene TRBD2, 5 bases. V lost 1 base and J lost 0, with 11 bases in between. The CDR3 spans 16 residues. CDR1 and CDR2 (germline): SGHTS, YDEGEE. CDR3 nucleotide sequence: TGTGCCAGCAGCTTGTTTAGCGTAAGCTCCTACAATGAGCAGTTCTTC. This gives the protein CASSLFSVSSYNEQFF.

The V and J genes are TRBV4-2 and TRBJ1-1; 10 bases agree with TRBD1. J lost 3 bases, V lost 4 bases, and 5 bases had no gene match. CDR3 length: 15 residues. Germline V CDR1 and CDR2: LGHNA, YNFKEQ. In DNA form, the CDR3 reads TGTGCCAGCAGCCGGGCCGGGACAGGGGACACTGAAGCTTTCTTT. Residues: CASSRAGTGDTEAFF.

Only a few counts were recorded for this clone. This rearrangement joins TRBV11-2 to TRBJ2-7; 7 bases align to TRBD1. The germline V gene encodes CDR1 SGHAT and CDR2 FQNNGV. Trimming cost V 5 bases and J 0 bases; bases outside gene matches: 10. The CDR3 loop spans 16 amino acids. CDR3 amino acids: CASSKRGTVSSYEQYF. CDR3 DNA sequence: TGTGCCAGCAGCAAAAGAGGGACAGTCTCCTCCTACGAGCAGTACTTC.

The rearrangement joins TRBV5-4 to TRBJ2-7, with D tentatively TRBD2 (6 bases). CDR1 is SGHNT, CDR2 YYREEE, per germline (reference sequence). The CDR3 runs to 17 residues. Between the trimmed V and J ends, which lost 6 bases and 5 bases, there was a span of 27 bases. The CDR3 DNA sequence: TGTGCCAGCAACTCACTCCTGGCCGGAGGGAAGAGGGACGAGCAGTACTTC. It is translated as CASNSLLAGGKRDEQYF.

The rearrangement uses TRBV3-1 (or the pseudogene TRBV3-2) and TRBJ2-7, with D unresolved. The CDR3 is 13 amino acids. Germline CDR1 is LGHDT and CDR2 is YNNKEL (reference sequence). V was clipped by 0 bases and J by 6 bases, with 9 bases between them. DNA for the CDR3: TGTGCCAGCAGCCAAGATCTAGGATCCGAGCAGTACTTC. The encoded protein is CASSQDLGSEQYF.

The V and J genes are TRBV11-2 and TRBJ2-5; 9 nucleotides line up with TRBD2. The CDR3 length is 16 residues. Trimming cost V 0 bases and J 1 base; bases outside gene matches: 3. Germline lookup yields CDR1 SGHAT and CDR2 FQNNGV. The CDR3 region has the DNA TGTGCCAGCAGCTTAGAGCTAGCGGGGACCCAAGAGACCCAGTACTTC. It is translated as CASSLELAGTQETQYF.

The J gene is TRBJ2-1, the V gene TRBV11-3, with 7 bases fitting TRBD1. V gave up 5 bases and J gave up 2 bases; unmatched junction bases: 6. CDR3 length: 15 amino acids. Germline V lookup: CDR1 SGHNT, CDR2 YENEEA. The CDR3 protein is CASSTDRAPYNEQFF. DNA of the CDR3: TGTGCCAGCAGCACTGACAGGGCCCCCTACAATGAGCAGTTCTTC.

The J gene is TRBJ1-3, the V gene TRBV18; 9 bases line up with TRBD1. The CDR3 runs 17 residues. The germline CDR1 and CDR2 sequences are KGHSH and LQKENI. J lost 1 base, V lost 0 bases, and 4 bases had no gene match. CDR3 coding DNA: TGTGCCAGCTCACCACCGATACAGGGGGCTTCTGGAAACACCATATATTTT. Protein product: CASSPPIQGASGNTIYF.

The chain employs TRBV7-6 and TRBJ1-1; 8 bases agree with TRBD1. V lost 5 bases to trimming and J lost 5 bases; unmatched junction nucleotides: 4. There are 13 residues in the CDR3. Germline values: CDR1 SGHVS, CDR2 FNYEAQ. This CDR3 is CASSRTGGTEAFF. In nucleotides, the CDR3 is TGTGCCAGCAGCAGAACAGGGGGAACTGAAGCTTTCTTT.

This clone was seen a single time. V gene TRBV7-2 combines with J gene TRBJ1-2, with 8 bases matching TRBD1. Germline-derived CDR1 and CDR2 are SGHTA and FQGNSA. The J segment lost 5 bases and the V segment lost 1 base, leaving 6 bases of the junction unmatched. The CDR3 is 15 amino acids. The CDR3 sequence: CASSLGSGGWYGYTF. In DNA, the CDR3 is TGTGCCAGCAGCTTAGGATCAGGGGGCTGGTATGGCTACACCTTC.

V and J are TRBV25-1 and TRBJ2-5; a possible D gene is TRBD2 (6 bases). Deletions cut 5 bases from V and 2 bases from J, with 21 bases between. The germline V gene has CDR1 MGHDK and CDR2 SYGVNS. The CDR3 contains 17 residues. The CDR3 region has the DNA TGTGCCAGCAGTCCGCAGAGGCCAGGGACTGGGCAAGAGACCCAGTACTTC. Translation gives CASSPQRPGTGQETQYF.

The V gene is TRBV5-1, the J gene TRBJ2-7; 9 nucleotides match TRBD1. The CDR3 contains 14 residues. From germline, CDR1 is SGHRS and CDR2 YFSETQ. Unmatched junction bases numbered 7, after V lost 5 bases and J lost 4 bases. The CDR3 DNA is TGCGCCAGCAGTGGACAGGGGACTTATTACGAGCAGTACTTC. Translated, it gives CASSGQGTYYEQYF. Together with reference TRBV5-1 and TRBJ2-7, the CDR3 gives the full variable domain: KAGVTQTPRYLIKTRGQQVTLSCSPISGHRSVSWYQQTPGQGLQFLFEYFSETQRNKGNFPGRFSGRQFSNSRSEMNVSTLELGDSALYLCASSGQGTYYEQYFGPGTRLTVT.

The chain carries TRBV27 and TRBJ1-2, with TRBD1 identical over 10 bases. CDR3 size: 15 residues. Germline CDR1 reads MNHEY; CDR2 reads SMNVEV (reference sequence). V dropped 2 bases and J dropped 4; count of bases not matched to a gene: 4. The CDR3 DNA follows: TGTGCCAGCAGTTTAACCGGGACAGGGGCCTATGGCTACACCTTC. This sequence encodes CASSLTGTGAYGYTF.

J is TRBJ1-3 and V is TRBV4-1; 7 nucleotides align to TRBD1. V lost 3 bases to trimming and J lost 0 bases; unmatched junction nucleotides: 8. CDR1 and CDR2 from the germline V gene are MGHRA and YSYEKL. The CDR3 totals 17 residues. The chain's CDR3 is CASSHPGQSSSGNTIYF. The CDR3, as DNA: TGCGCCAGCAGCCACCCGGGACAGAGTAGCTCTGGAAACACCATATATTTT.

The chain joins TRBV19 to TRBJ1-5; the match to TRBD1 covers 12 bases. V trimming: 5 bases; J trimming: 8 bases; junction bases outside the gene matches: 7. This CDR3 contains 15 residues. Germline CDR1 reads LNHDA; CDR2 reads SQIVND (reference sequence). The CDR3 DNA sequence: TGTGCCAGTAGTGCTGGGACAGGGGGCAAAGAGCCCCAGCATTTT. Protein product: CASSAGTGGKEPQHF. Supplemented by reference TRBV19 and TRBJ1-5, the full variable domain reads DGGITQSPKYLFRKEGQNVTLSCEQNLNHDAMYWYRQDPGQGLRLIYYSQIVNDFQKGDIAEGYSVSREKKESFPLTVTSAQKNPTAFYLCASSAGTGGKEPQHFGDGTRLSIL.

In this sample, this clone turned up a few times. V usage is TRBV5-1 and J usage is TRBJ1-1, with TRBD1 matching 8 bases. Germline-derived CDR1 and CDR2 are SGHRS and YFSETQ. J gave up 4 bases and V 4 bases, and 9 bases lay outside the gene matches. The CDR3 totals 15 residues. The CDR3 reads CASSERTGGSTEAFF. CDR3 nucleotide sequence: TGCGCCAGCAGCGAAAGAACAGGGGGGTCCACTGAAGCTTTCTTT. Variable domain in full (rest from reference TRBV5-1 and TRBJ1-1): KAGVTQTPRYLIKTRGQQVTLSCSPISGHRSVSWYQQTPGQGLQFLFEYFSETQRNKGNFPGRFSGRQFSNSRSEMNVSTLELGDSALYLCASSERTGGSTEAFFGQGTRLTVV.

The rearrangement uses TRBV9 and TRBJ1-2, with D uncertain. The length of the CDR3 is 15 residues. Germline V CDR1 and CDR2: SGDLS, YYNGEE. The V and J ends lost 1 base and 3 bases respectively, with 13 bases between them. As DNA, the CDR3 is TGTGCCAGCAGCGTATCAGGCCGCTCTGACTATGGCTACACCTTC. This codes for CASSVSGRSDYGYTF. Full variable domain (rest looked up from reference TRBV9 and TRBJ1-2): DSGVTQTPKHLITATGQRVTLRCSPRSGDLSVYWYQQSLDQGLQFLIQYYNGEERAKGNILERFSAQQFPDLHSELNLSSLELGDSALYFCASSVSGRSDYGYTFGSGTRLTVV.

The rearrangement joins TRBV9 to TRBJ1-3; D might be TRBD1 (5 bases). The V end was cut by 4 bases, the J end by 0 bases, with 14 bases between. This CDR3 has 16 residues. In germline, CDR1 is SGDLS, CDR2 YYNGEE. CDR3 in amino acids: CASSPLGGDSGNTIYF. CDR3 nucleotides: TGTGCCAGCAGCCCACTGGGGGGTGACTCTGGAAACACCATATATTTT.

This clone showed up just once. This sequence joins TRBV4-2 and TRBJ2-1; no firm D call. Deletions cut 0 bases from V and 4 bases from J, with 7 bases between. The germline CDR1 and CDR2 sequences are LGHNA and YNFKEQ. The CDR3 sequence is 14 residues long. The CDR3 nucleotides read TGTGCCAGCAGCCAAGATCAGGTGTACAATGAGCAGTTCTTC. As protein: CASSQDQVYNEQFF.

This chain uses TRBV12-3 or TRBV12-4 with TRBJ1-2; maybe TRBD1 (6 bases). V lost 10 bases and J lost 7, with 19 bases in between. The CDR3 totals 13 residues. CDR3 in amino acids: CAILWGGRGGYTF. The DNA for the CDR3 is TGTGCCATCCTATGGGGGGGCCGGGGTGGCTACACCTTC.

The rearrangement joins TRBV19 to TRBJ1-5; 8 nucleotides agree with TRBD1. This CDR3 contains 14 residues. Germline lookup yields CDR1 LNHDA and CDR2 SQIVND (reference sequence). V shed 4 bases and J 7 bases; nucleotides not matched to a gene: 6. CDR3 in DNA: TGTGCCAGTAGTACCGGACAGGGTGGGCAGCCCCAGCATTTT. It encodes CASSTGQGGQPQHF.